This TCR beta chain was sequenced for a study of blood T cell repertoires in COVID-19. Study-level information: Italy, Spain and the United States were the sources of the convalescent and acute COVID-19 samples.

Participants had their cohort set by participant-reported clinical history. Here immunoSEQ multiplex PCR was the method, and the copy in TCRdb shows in-frame clones only, minus some. The sample carries 140,000 to 150,000 clones, 80% to 85% recorded once. Per the germline V gene, CDR1 is SNHLY and CDR2 is FYNNEI. V was clipped by 6 bases and J by 7 bases; unmatched bases: 8. CDR3 length equals 14 residues. The gene calls are TRBV2 and TRBJ1-1; TRBD1 aligns across 10 bases. Source material: PBMCs or T cells enriched from blood (not recorded which). This clonotype was obtained from a woman between 50 and 59 years old who had been exposed to COVID-19. CDR3 DNA: TGTGCCAGCAGACCGGATGGACAGGGGGTTGAAGCTTTCTTT. This codes for CASRPDGQGVEAFF.